The TCR beta chain described here comes from a study of shared clonotypes between healthy human individuals (dated by TCRdb to between 2020 and 2021). In terms of the full investigation: Two women and a few men aged 18 to 49 years were included in the cohort. For each donor, CD4 naive and CD4 memory were each given three plates, CD8 naive was given two plates, and CD8 memory was given one plate. To estimate repertoire size and how much clonotype sharing occurs between individuals, the study deeply sequenced the blood TCR repertoires of 5 or 6 healthy adults. Libraries were prepared and TCR repertoires were sequenced by different laboratories using diverse techniques, in order to increase sequencing depth and limit assay-specific biases. Between about 0.85 and 8.9 billion PBMCs per donor were obtained by leukapheresis.

The donors were healthy, HIV-negative adults who had no recently reported acute infections or vaccinations. All donors were Caucasian adults living in Nashville, Tennessee, USA. CD4+ T cells were enriched by magnetic negative selection, after which naive cells were positively selected on CD45RA and the negative fraction was taken as the memory subset. After blood collection by leukapheresis, PBMCs were isolated using Ficoll-Histopaque density gradient centrifugation and then cryopreserved in the vapor phase of liquid nitrogen. Purity and quantity of every magnetically sorted T cell population were checked by analytical flow cytometry. Genomic DNA was isolated from every sorted fraction and measured by UV absorbance on a Nanodrop 2000c. Using the deep immunoSEQ assay, TCR CDR3 regions were amplified from genomic DNA by multiplex PCR. Extracted genomic DNA from each cell subset was distributed evenly across all wells of several immunoSEQ 96-well plates, and each plate was treated as a replicate. Each replicate PCR for sorted subsets received about 220 ng genomic DNA, equal to about 30,000 T cell genomes. The purified libraries were quantified using a Qubit 3.0 fluorometer, sized with a Bioanalyzer 2100, and then quantified again using the KAPA Library Quantification kit. Each immunoSEQ 96-well plate was sequenced on its own single-read 150-cycle Illumina NextSeq 550 flow cell. As for the original processing: Because only junctional sequences without quality scores were contained in the immunoSEQ output, filtering matching that applied to full-length reads could not be performed. Sequences were annotated with PyIR, a Python wrapper for IgBLAST v1.9, using IMGT germline references to assign V/J genes and CDR3. Reads were removed for weak V/J assignments (E-value above 1e-6), missing CDR3, stop codons, out-of-frame junctions, or ambiguous translated residues. V3J clonotypes were defined as sequences sharing the same inferred V gene, J gene, and CDR3 amino acid sequence. To compute the percentage overlap between repertoires, the number of shared unique clonotypes was divided by the size of the smaller repertoire. RTK rarefaction, the Chao1 estimator, and Recon v2.1 estimates of unobserved clonotypes were used to assess repertoire richness. For all TCRbeta clonotypes obtained by the gDNA method from a few donors, generation probabilities were computed with OLGA. In its TCRdb copy, this immuneACCESS table keeps in-frame sequences only and misses some clones. Where compared with another copy, unresolved V genes explain less than half of these, and the others have no known cause. Clonal size and the V and J genes are those of that table, whereas D and trimming came from the DNA. The sample includes roughly 1,000,000 clones, with approximately 80% observed a single time. The top ten constitute 0.5% to 0.65% of the sample.

Of note for this clone: What antigen it recognizes has not been identified. No base-level quality is on record; no much larger clone is a single base apart.

What the authors observed across the whole study: Sampling was restricted to blood, and TCR repertoires in tissue are likely to differ from TCR repertoires in blood. Pairwise subsampling led to the expectation that sequencing depth would affect the degree of clonotype sharing among donors. Even with the large sequencing depth, rarefaction of the sorted-subset datasets indicated that sequencing was incomplete. Compared with non-shared clonotypes, the clonotypes found in all four sorted-subset donors had higher generation probabilities. Naive subsets generally had larger estimated clonotype richness than memory subsets. When a few donors were compared, the shared fraction of clonotypes was 5% to 6.5% for naive CD4, around 3.5% for naive CD8, 2% to 2.5% for memory CD4, and around 0.4% for memory CD8. Because the study included a small number of donors, the genetic and exposure-history diversity represented was limited.

The specimen sequenced was memory CD4+ T cells from PBMCs. The sample's cell subset or site label, in plain terms: CD45RA-negative fraction. The TCR was taken from a man between 18 and 29 years old in good health. Some clones in this sample may be carry-over from other donors' samples.

The nucleotide sequence is TGCGCCAGCAGCTTGTTCGGCGGCAGTCCACAAGAGACCCAGTACTTC. This yields the protein CASSLFGGSPQETQYF. The chain is assembled from TRBV5-1 and TRBJ2-5; the D gene lacks a confident call. The germline V gene yields SGHRS for CDR1 and YFSETQ for CDR2. The CDR3 covers 16 residues, taking in both the cysteine and the phenylalanine. Only the CDR3 DNA stays, 48 bases, in frame from base 1. The trim is 1 base for V and 2 bases for J, with a gap of 15 bases between the germline ends.